One and the same sample provided the 25 T cell receptor beta chains below, sequenced in a study of T cell repertoires in cytomegalovirus infection. MiXCR was run by TCRdb on the reads, yielding one entry per CDR3 protein. The table lists about 890,000 distinct CDR3 sequences, 31% of them singletons. No antigen is known for these receptors. The sample in question was cultured CD8+ T cells from PBMCs, obtained from culture after CMV antigen stimulation. Receptors originate from a human donor in good health (CMV status not recorded). Some clones in this sample may be carry-over from other donors' samples.

This clonotype was seen more than once but under ten times. The V gene is TRBV15, the J gene TRBJ2-1; 10 nucleotides line up with TRBD1. Germline V CDR1 and CDR2: LNHNV, YYDKDF (reference sequence). This CDR3 contains 15 residues. V trimming: 5 bases; J trimming: 6 bases; junction bases outside the gene matches: 7. CDR3 nucleotides: TGTGCCACCAGCCGCGACAGGGGGCAAGGCAATGAGCAGTTCTTC. Residues: CATSRDRGQGNEQFF.

The chain recombines TRBV27 with TRBJ2-3; tentatively, D is TRBD2 (5 bases). The CDR3 sequence is 14 residues long. Trimming cost V 5 bases and J 6 bases, with 15 bases left between them. Germline lookup yields CDR1 MNHEY and CDR2 SMNVEV (reference sequence). This CDR3 is CASSPFGPGDTQYF. The CDR3 DNA sequence: TGTGCCAGCAGTCCCTTCGGCCCGGGGGATACGCAGTATTTT.

This chain joins TRBV12-3 or TRBV12-4 and TRBJ2-7, with TRBD2 as a possible D gene (6 bases). The CDR3 runs 16 residues. V lost 2 bases and J lost 4, with 18 bases in between. The CDR3 DNA sequence: TGTGCCAGCAGTTTAAGTTCGCGGGGCGCCCGGTACGAGCAGTACTTC. The encoded protein is CASSLSSRGARYEQYF.

This clonotype was seen a handful of times. V gene TRBV27 combines with J gene TRBJ2-1; no clear D. The V gene lost 2 bases and the J gene lost 0 bases, with 11 bases spanning the gap. Germline V gene data show CDR1 as MNHEY and CDR2 as SMNVEV (reference sequence). The CDR3 has 16 amino acids. CDR3 bases: TGTGCCAGCAGTTTAAAACCTTGGAGCTCCTACAATGAGCAGTTCTTC. Protein sequence: CASSLKPWSSYNEQFF.

The chain combines TRBV7-9 with TRBJ2-2; a weak D match, TRBD2 (5 bases). The germline CDR1 and CDR2 sequences are SEHNR and FQNEAQ (reference sequence). The V end lost 4 bases, the J end lost 4 bases, and 13 bases lay between the germline ends. The CDR3 has 15 amino acids. The CDR3 region has the DNA TGTGCCAGCAGCTCCCCTGGGGAGATCACCGGGGAGCTGTTTTTT. It yields the protein CASSSPGEITGELFF.

A few counts support this clonotype. The chain employs TRBV9 and TRBJ2-3; a weak D match, TRBD2 (6 bases). V lost 3 bases to trimming and J lost 1 base, with 12 bases between them. The germline V gene encodes CDR1 SGDLS and CDR2 YYNGEE. The CDR3 spans 15 residues. The CDR3 loop is CASSAGGTGTDTQYF. The CDR3 DNA reads TGTGCCAGCAGCGCCGGGGGAACTGGCACAGATACGCAGTATTTT.

In regard to this clonotype: A read error may produce the germline difference seen at one junction end. This rearrangement joins TRBV9 to TRBJ2-5; perhaps D is TRBD1 or TRBD2 (6 bases each). CDR1 SGDLS and CDR2 YYNGEE come from the germline V gene. The CDR3 covers 16 residues. The CDR3 spells CANSTQVGGHSETQYF. In DNA form, the CDR3 reads TGTGCCAACAGCACCCAGGTGGGGGGCCACAGCGAGACCCAGTACTTC.

CDR3 residues: CASSWGLAGPTPYEQYV. CDR3 coding DNA: TGTGCCAGCAGTTGGGGACTAGCGGGGCCAACACCTTACGAGCAGTACGTC. The chain couples TRBV6-2 or TRBV6-3 to TRBJ2-7; the match to TRBD2 covers 13 bases. V lost 4 bases and J lost 4; bases outside the gene matches: 10. This CDR3 is 17 amino acids long. Germline V lookup: CDR1 MNHEY, CDR2 SVGEGT.

The V gene is TRBV4-1, the J gene TRBJ2-1, with D possibly matching TRBD1 (5 bases). Per the germline V gene, CDR1 is MGHRA and CDR2 is YSYEKL. This CDR3 is 15 amino acids long. V lost 0 bases, J lost 7 bases, and 13 bases lay in between. DNA for the CDR3: TGCGCCAGCAGCCAAGATTCAGGGAACGTAAATGAGCAGTTCTTC. Translated: CASSQDSGNVNEQFF.

About this clonotype: A single base separates this from a much larger clone, so it may be a read error. This rearrangement joins TRBV7-2 to TRBJ1-6; no clear D gene. Trimming shortened V by 8 bases and J by 3 bases, and 11 bases separated the two germline ends. The germline gives CDR1 SGHTA, CDR2 FQGNSA. This CDR3 is built from 14 residues. CDR3 residues: CASGSSGYNSPLHF. The DNA for the CDR3 is TGTGCCAGCGGCTCCTCGGGCTATAATTCACCCCTCCACTTT.

Details on this clonotype: A much larger clone sits a single nucleotide away, making a read error possible. CDR3 coding DNA: TGTGCCAGCAGTGGCAGACAGGGACCTGGAAACACCATATATTTT. Its protein is CASSGRQGPGNTIYF. V gene TRBV12-3 or TRBV12-4 combines with J gene TRBJ1-3; 7 bases fit TRBD1. The V segment lost 5 bases and the J segment 2 bases; nucleotides outside the gene matches: 6. CDR3 length: 15 residues.

This clonotype appeared a few times. The CDR3, as DNA: TGTGCCAGTAGTGCGGGGGGCCACTCTGGGGCCAACGTCCTGACTTTC. Its protein product is CASSAGGHSGANVLTF. This rearrangement joins TRBV19 to TRBJ2-6; 8 positions agree with TRBD2. Trimming removed 5 bases from V and 0 bases from J; junction bases left unmatched: 3. CDR3 size: 16 residues. Germline CDR1 is LNHDA and CDR2 is SQIVND (reference sequence). Full variable domain (missing parts from reference TRBV19 and TRBJ2-6): DGGITQSPKYLFRKEGQNVTLSCEQNLNHDAMYWYRQDPGQGLRLIYYSQIVNDFQKGDIAEGYSVSREKKESFPLTVTSAQKNPTAFYLCASSAGGHSGANVLTFGAGSRLTVL.

This sequence joins TRBV7-9 and TRBJ2-3; 13 nucleotides align to TRBD2. The CDR3 has 16 amino acids. The V gene end was trimmed by 4 bases and the J gene end by 4 bases; junction bases not matched to a gene: 5. Germline V gene lookup returns CDR1 SEHNR and CDR2 FQNEAQ (reference sequence). The CDR3, as DNA: TGTGCCAGCAGCTCTACTAGCGGGGGGGCCCCAGATACGCAGTATTTT. Amino acids: CASSSTSGGAPDTQYF.

The chain is built from TRBV9 and TRBJ2-5; TRBD2 agrees at 10 bases. The ends lost 2 bases at V and 4 bases at J; junction bases unmatched: 5. This CDR3 has 15 amino acids. In germline, CDR1 is SGDLS, CDR2 YYNGEE. CDR3 sequence reads: CASSVSGGGRETQYF. The CDR3 DNA follows: TGTGCCAGCAGCGTCAGCGGGGGGGGGAGAGAGACCCAGTACTTC.

This clonotype was detected a few times. The V and J genes are TRBV6-2 or TRBV6-3 and TRBJ1-1, with D possibly matching TRBD1 (6 bases). The germline gives CDR1 MNHEY, CDR2 SVGEGT. CDR3 length: 14 residues. V was clipped by 7 bases and J by 1 base, with 13 bases between them. CDR3 nucleotide sequence: TGTGCCAGCACCTCGGACAGCCAGAACACTGAAGCTTTCTTT. Residues: CASTSDSQNTEAFF.

The chain is built from TRBV11-2 and TRBJ2-5, with D possibly called TRBD1 or TRBD2 (6 bases each). From germline, CDR1 is SGHAT and CDR2 FQNNGV. The ends were cut back, 5 bases at V and 5 bases at J, with 12 bases in the middle. This CDR3 is built from 13 residues. CDR3 nucleotides: TGTGCCAGCAGCGGCCGGGGGCGGGAGACCCAGTACTTC. Translation: CASSGRGRETQYF. Using reference TRBV11-2 and TRBJ2-5 for the parts outside the CDR3, the full variable domain is EAGVAQSPRYKIIEKRQSVAFWCNPISGHATLYWYQQILGQGPKLLIQFQNNGVVDDSQLPKDRFSAERLKGVDSTLKIQPAKLEDSAVYLCASSGRGRETQYFGPGTRLLVL.

Worth noting for this clonotype: A junction boundary mismatches the germline segment, possibly from a read error. The chain combines TRBV7-9 with TRBJ2-1, with D hard to call. In germline, CDR1 is SEHNR, CDR2 FQNEAQ (reference sequence). The CDR3 covers 12 residues. CDR3 sequence (DNA): TGTGCCAGCAGATTAGCTGGGGATGAGCAGTTCTTC. Amino acids: CASRLAGDEQFF. The entire variable domain, with the rest obtained from reference TRBV7-9 and TRBJ2-1, is as follows: DTGVSQNPRHKITKRGQNVTFRCDPISEHNRLYWYRQTLGQGPEFLTYFQNEAQLEKSRLLSDRFSAERPKGSFSTLEIQRTEQGDSAMYLCASRLAGDEQFFGPGTRLTVL.

The chain joins TRBV7-6 to TRBJ2-2; tentatively, D is TRBD1 (6 bases). CDR3 length: 17 amino acids. Germline V CDR1 and CDR2: SGHVS, FNYEAQ. With 5 bases removed from V and 1 base from J, the gap between germline ends came to 17 bases. Here the CDR3 reads CASSPALLGQNTGELFF. CDR3 nucleotide sequence: TGTGCCAGCAGCCCAGCCTTGTTGGGACAGAACACCGGGGAGCTGTTTTTT. Drawing the rest from reference TRBV7-6 and TRBJ2-2, the complete variable domain is GAGVSQSPRYKVTKRGQDVALRCDPISGHVSLYWYRQALGQGPEFLTYFNYEAQQDKSGLPNDRFSAERPEGSISTLTIQRTEQRDSAMYRCASSPALLGQNTGELFFGEGSRLTVL.

The chain has TRBV5-1 and TRBJ2-1, with a weak D call TRBD1 (5 bases). Germline CDR1 reads SGHRS; CDR2 reads YFSETQ. Trimming pared 0 bases from V and 9 bases from J, leaving 10 bases between. The CDR3 has 13 amino acids. CDR3 sequence (DNA): TGCGCCAGCAGCTTGGGGGGCTATCTTGAGCAGTTCTTC. The encoded protein is CASSLGGYLEQFF.

This clonotype was seen a handful of times. The chain carries TRBV19 and TRBJ1-2; the D is unclear. The V end was cut by 3 bases, the J end by 3 bases, with 14 bases between. From germline, CDR1 is LNHDA and CDR2 SQIVND (reference sequence). The CDR3 is 15 amino acids. This CDR3 reads CASSMEINTDYGYTF. DNA for the CDR3: TGTGCCAGTAGTATGGAGATCAATACAGACTATGGCTACACCTTC.

In its sample, this clonotype was seen a few times. This sequence joins TRBV19 and TRBJ1-1; D unclear. Germline CDR1 LNHDA, CDR2 SQIVND (reference sequence). This CDR3 spans 14 amino acids. V was shortened by 3 bases and J by 0 bases, with 8 bases between the two germline ends. DNA for the CDR3: TGTGCCAGTAGTATGAACTCAGTGAACACTGAAGCTTTCTTT. Amino acid sequence: CASSMNSVNTEAFF. Looking up the rest from reference TRBV19 and TRBJ1-1 gives the full variable domain: DGGITQSPKYLFRKEGQNVTLSCEQNLNHDAMYWYRQDPGQGLRLIYYSQIVNDFQKGDIAEGYSVSREKKESFPLTVTSAQKNPTAFYLCASSMNSVNTEAFFGQGTRLTVV.

The rearrangement links TRBV15 to TRBJ1-3; TRBD1 is a possible D gene (6 bases). The CDR3 length is 16 residues. Trimming cost V 5 bases and J 2 bases, with 16 bases left between them. Germline V gives CDR1 LNHNV, CDR2 YYDKDF (reference sequence). The chain's CDR3 is CATSGPDRTTGNTIYF. CDR3 bases: TGTGCCACCAGCGGCCCAGACAGGACCACTGGAAACACCATATATTTT.

The genes are TRBV6-2 or TRBV6-3 and TRBJ1-1; D unclear. Germline-derived CDR1 and CDR2 are MNHEY and SVGEGT. The CDR3 spans 13 residues. V was clipped by 7 bases and J by 2 bases, with 11 bases between them. This CDR3 reads CASKMTANTEAFF. As DNA, the CDR3 is TGTGCCAGCAAAATGACCGCCAACACTGAAGCTTTCTTT.

This clonotype was counted between two and nine times. The rearrangement joins TRBV6-2 or TRBV6-3 to TRBJ2-3; D perhaps matches TRBD2 (6 bases). The CDR3 extends over 15 amino acids. The ends were cut back, 7 bases at V and 5 bases at J, with 19 bases in the middle. CDR1 MNHEY and CDR2 SVGEGT come from the germline V gene. As DNA, the CDR3 is TGTGCCAGCACCGTTGGAGGGGCCCTGATAGATACGCAGTATTTT. This codes for CASTVGGALIDTQYF.

V and J are TRBV5-4 and TRBJ1-2; no reliable D call. This CDR3 is 12 amino acids long. The V end was cut by 3 bases, the J end by 7 bases, with 10 bases between. Germline CDR1 reads SGHNT; CDR2 reads YYREEE (reference sequence). CDR3 nucleotide sequence: TGTGCCAGCAGCTATGTGGAGGGTGGCTACACCTTC. Translated: CASSYVEGGYTF.